Below, 32 T cell receptor beta chains from the same sample are listed, as sequenced in a study of Graves' ophthalmopathy and Graves' hyperthyroidism. Amplification targeted the TCR beta CDR3 regions, with RNA transcripts as the source material. Following a first-round RT-PCR that used HTBI primers, a second-round multiplex PCR was carried out. TCRdb fed the multiplex PCR reads into MiXCR, producing one record per CDR3 protein. In the table there are 40,000 to 50,000 distinct CDR3 sequences, around half of which are singletons. Sequenced input: peripheral blood. The source of these receptors is an adult man with Graves' ophthalmopathy.

This sequence joins TRBV10-2 and TRBJ2-5; D is possibly TRBD1 (5 bases). V was clipped by 0 bases and J by 5 bases, with 10 bases between them. The length of the CDR3 is 14 residues. CDR1 and CDR2 (germline): WSHSY, SAAADI. CDR3 coding DNA: TGCGCCAGCAGTGAGTCGATGTGGGGCGAGACCCAGTACTTC. Its translation: CASSESMWGETQYF.

The V gene is TRBV6-5, the J gene TRBJ2-5; maybe TRBD2 (6 bases). Trimming took off 10 bases at V and 6 bases at J, with 15 bases between the two ends. Per germline, CDR1 MNHEY and CDR2 SVGAGI. This CDR3 comprises 12 residues. Here the CDR3 DNA reads TGTGCCACGGGACGGGGGTCGCAGACCCAGTACTTC. This sequence encodes CATGRGSQTQYF.

This clonotype was recorded at least ten times. This chain uses TRBV6-5 with TRBJ2-2, with TRBD2 matching 10 bases. The CDR3 loop spans 17 amino acids. CDR1 and CDR2 from the germline V gene are MNHEY and SVGAGI. Trimming removed 9 bases from V and 5 bases from J; junction bases left unmatched: 15. CDR3 protein: CASGQGAAGGLTGELFF. The CDR3 bases are TGTGCCAGTGGACAGGGTGCAGCGGGGGGGTTGACCGGGGAGCTGTTTTTT.

V is TRBV7-8 and J is TRBJ1-1, with a possible D match to TRBD1 (5 bases). CDR3 length equals 16 residues. Germline CDR1 reads SGHVS; CDR2 reads FQNEAQ. The V end was cut by 6 bases, the J end by 5 bases, with 22 bases between. CDR3 sequence: CASRGFRVVMETEAFF. CDR3 sequence (DNA): TGTGCCAGCAGGGGATTCAGGGTAGTGATGGAGACTGAAGCTTTCTTT.

This clonotype occurred many times. The V and J genes are TRBV20-1 and TRBJ1-4; D is uncertain. The CDR3 has 15 residues. CDR1 is DFQATT and CDR2 is SNEGSKA in the germline V gene (reference sequence). V dropped 4 bases and J dropped 4 bases, with 16 bases sitting between them. DNA for the CDR3: TGCAGTGCTACCAACCCTCGCGGTCTTAATGAAAAACTGTTTTTT. This encodes CSATNPRGLNEKLFF.

V and J are TRBV29-1 and TRBJ2-7, with 7 bases identical to TRBD1. The trim removed 2 bases at V and 0 bases at J, leaving 1 base unmatched. Germline assignment: CDR1 SQVTM and CDR2 ANQGSEA. This CDR3 contains 13 residues. CDR3 DNA: TGCAGCGTTGAAAGGGACAGCTCCTACGAGCAGTACTTC. Its translation: CSVERDSSYEQYF.

This clonotype was found many times. V is TRBV10-2 and J is TRBJ2-2; 7 nucleotides match TRBD1. Germline CDR1 is WSHSY and CDR2 is SAAADI. Trimming took 0 bases from V and 5 from J; bases not matched to a gene: 6. This CDR3 comprises 16 residues. The CDR3 sequence: CASSESQGRGTGELFF. For the CDR3, the DNA is TGCGCCAGCAGTGAGTCACAGGGGAGAGGAACCGGGGAGCTGTTTTTT.

The chain has TRBV7-9 and TRBJ2-1; 8 bases agree with TRBD2. The germline CDR1 and CDR2 sequences are SEHNR and FQNEAQ (reference sequence). V gave up 6 bases and J gave up 12 bases; unmatched junction bases: 13. CDR3 length: 14 residues. The CDR3 reads CASSLAAAGEVQFF. The CDR3, as DNA: TGTGCCAGCAGTCTAGCGGCAGCGGGGGAGGTGCAGTTCTTC.

This clonotype was observed many times. The rearrangement uses TRBV20-1 and TRBJ1-5; the D is unclear. In germline, CDR1 is DFQATT, CDR2 SNEGSKA (reference sequence). The CDR3 totals 13 residues. The germline V and J ends were trimmed by 5 bases and 6 bases, with 14 bases remaining between them. CDR3 residues: CSARLKRLQPQHF. The DNA for the CDR3 is TGCAGTGCTCGCCTCAAGCGCCTTCAGCCCCAGCATTTT.

V gene TRBV20-1 combines with J gene TRBJ1-5; no clear D gene. V was cut by 1 base and J by 6 bases, with 1 base left in between. The germline CDR1 and CDR2 sequences are DFQATT and SNEGSKA (reference sequence). The CDR3 totals 10 residues. The CDR3: CSARGQPQHF. The CDR3 nucleotides are TGCAGTGCTAGAGGTCAGCCCCAGCATTTT.

With respect to this clonotype: Germline and junction disagree at one end, which may indicate a read error. The chain joins TRBV7-8 to TRBJ1-1; D is undetermined. Germline CDR1 and CDR2: SGHVS and FQNEAQ. The CDR3 consists of 15 residues. The CDR3 loop is CASSSLGWLNTESFF. In nucleotides, the CDR3 is TGTGCCAGCAGCTCCCTGGGATGGCTGAACACTGAATCTTTCTTT.

This clonotype was detected many times. This chain connects TRBV19 to TRBJ1-4; D ambiguous. Germline CDR1 reads LNHDA; CDR2 reads SQIVND (reference sequence). Trimming removed 6 bases at V and 8 bases at J, with 19 bases between. This CDR3 has 15 residues. CDR3 coding DNA: TGTGCCAGTAGGCACCGACCCCGCGGGGAAGAAAAACTGTTTTTT. Translation gives CASRHRPRGEEKLFF. The full variable domain, in which reference TRBV19 and TRBJ1-4 provide the parts outside the CDR3, is DGGITQSPKYLFRKEGQNVTLSCEQNLNHDAMYWYRQDPGQGLRLIYYSQIVNDFQKGDIAEGYSVSREKKESFPLTVTSAQKNPTAFYLCASRHRPRGEEKLFFGSGTQLSVL.

The chain couples TRBV7-2 to TRBJ2-2; D unclear. Trimming left V 4 bases short and J 6 bases short, with 12 bases between. Germline CDR1 reads SGHTA; CDR2 reads FQGNSA. CDR3 length equals 14 residues. CDR3 nucleotides: TGTGCCAGCAGCTCTTCCGTGGTGGCCGGGGAGCTGTTTTTT. Translating gives CASSSSVVAGELFF.

This chain connects TRBV7-2 to TRBJ2-6; D gene ambiguous. Between the trimmed V and J ends, which lost 1 base and 0 bases, there was a span of 7 bases. Per germline, CDR1 SGHTA and CDR2 FQGNSA. CDR3 length: 16 amino acids. CDR3 in amino acids: CASSLGVSSGANVLTF. The CDR3 nucleotides read TGTGCCAGCAGCTTAGGAGTTAGCTCTGGGGCCAACGTCCTGACTTTC.

Ten or more counts support this clonotype. The chain joins TRBV7-9 to TRBJ2-3; 7 nucleotides line up with TRBD2. CDR1 and CDR2 (germline): SEHNR, FQNEAQ (reference sequence). Losses at the gene ends were 6 bases for V and 5 bases for J; bases not matched to a gene: 14. The CDR3 contains 16 residues. CDR3: CASRGSGVRGKDTQYF. DNA for the CDR3: TGTGCCAGCAGAGGTTCGGGGGTGCGGGGGAAAGATACGCAGTATTTT.

As regards this clonotype: A junction boundary mismatches the germline segment, possibly from a read error. The chain carries TRBV7-7 and TRBJ2-1, with TRBD2 identical over 8 bases. This CDR3 has 16 amino acids. The V gene's germline CDR1 is SSHAT and CDR2 FNYEAQ (reference sequence). The CDR3 nucleotides read TGTGCTAGCAGCTTAGACGGAGCGGGAGTCTCCAATGAGCAGTTCTTC. Residues: CASSLDGAGVSNEQFF.

For this clonotype: The CDR3 does not end in the conserved phenylalanine or tryptophan, so this is likely a read error. The V call is TRBV20-1, the J call TRBJ1-1; D gene ambiguous. Germline lookup yields CDR1 DFQATT and CDR2 SNEGSKA (reference sequence). The germline V and J ends were trimmed by 3 bases and 0 bases, with 11 bases remaining between them. This CDR3 is built from 14 residues. The CDR3 coding sequence is TGCAGTGCTAGTATTAAGACGGTGAACACTGAAGCTTTCTTG. This translates into CSASIKTVNTEAFL.

This clonotype was found many times. The rearrangement uses TRBV6-5 and TRBJ2-3; 8 nucleotides line up with TRBD1. Germline V gene data show CDR1 as MNHEY and CDR2 as SVGAGI. Losses at the gene ends were 6 bases for V and 3 bases for J; bases not matched to a gene: 8. This CDR3 contains 15 residues. The CDR3 here is CASRNTGGRTDTQYF. The CDR3 DNA reads as TGTGCCAGCAGAAACACAGGGGGGCGGACAGATACGCAGTATTTT.

Ten or more counts support this clonotype. J is TRBJ2-1 and V is TRBV5-1, with 10 bases identical to TRBD2. V lost 4 bases to trimming and J lost 9 bases; unmatched junction nucleotides: 7. Per the germline V gene, CDR1 is SGHRS and CDR2 is YFSETQ. This CDR3 contains 14 residues. The CDR3 DNA sequence: TGCGCCAGCAGCCCTAGCGGGAGCCAAGGTGAGCAGTTCTTC. Its protein is CASSPSGSQGEQFF.

V and J are TRBV12-3 or TRBV12-4 and TRBJ1-5, with no clear D. CDR3 length: 11 residues. Trimming left V 6 bases short and J 7 bases short, with 7 bases between. Written as DNA, the CDR3 is TGTGCCAGCAGCGATGGACAGCCCCAGCATTTT. It yields the protein CASSDGQPQHF.

V usage is TRBV7-2 and J usage is TRBJ2-7, with 10 bases aligning to TRBD1. This CDR3 is 12 amino acids long. With V trimmed by 6 bases and J by 8 bases, 4 bases remained unmatched. The germline V gene encodes CDR1 SGHTA and CDR2 FQGNSA. The DNA for the CDR3 is TGTGCCAGCAGGGGGACAGGGGCACAGCAGTACTTC. This translates into CASRGTGAQQYF.

This clonotype occurred many times. The chain employs TRBV4-1 and TRBJ2-3; TRBD2 matches 9 bases. This CDR3 region has 17 residues. In germline, CDR1 is MGHRA, CDR2 YSYEKL. Trimming cost V 2 bases and J 7 bases; bases outside gene matches: 13. As DNA, the CDR3 is TGCGCCAGCAGCCAATTGCCCTGGGGACTAGCATGGAATACGCAGTATTTT. As protein: CASSQLPWGLAWNTQYF.

This clonotype is large in the sample. This rearrangement joins TRBV29-1 to TRBJ2-5; D is undetermined. Germline lookup yields CDR1 SQVTM and CDR2 ANQGSEA. Trimming stripped 6 bases from V and 5 bases from J, with 10 bases between. The CDR3 spans 11 residues. CDR3 sequence (DNA): TGCAGCGTAATGGAGTGGGAGACCCAGTACTTC. Amino acids: CSVMEWETQYF.

This chain uses TRBV15 with TRBJ2-6, with 7 bases aligning to TRBD1. Per the germline V gene, CDR1 is LNHNV and CDR2 is YYDKDF (reference sequence). V shed 6 bases and J 0 bases; nucleotides not matched to a gene: 11. CDR3 size: 18 residues. In DNA form, the CDR3 reads TGTGCCACCAGTCGGAGACAGGGAATCCGCTCTGGGGCCAACGTCCTGACTTTC. Translated: CATSRRQGIRSGANVLTF. The whole variable domain, filled in from reference TRBV15 and TRBJ2-6, reads DAMVIQNPRYQVTQFGKPVTLSCSQTLNHNVMYWYQQKSSQAPKLLFHYYDKDFNNEADTPDNFQSRRPNTSFCFLDIRSPGLGDTAMYLCATSRRQGIRSGANVLTFGAGSRLTVL.

V and J are TRBV20-1 and TRBJ2-1; D possibly corresponds to TRBD1 (6 bases). V lost 2 bases to trimming and J lost 10 bases, with 18 bases between them. This CDR3 is built from 14 residues. Germline loops: CDR1 DFQATT, CDR2 SNEGSKA (reference sequence). The CDR3 nucleotides are TGCAGTGCTAGACACAGGGATAAGGGCGGGGAGCAGTTCTTC. It encodes CSARHRDKGGEQFF.

This clonotype was recorded at least ten times. The gene calls are TRBV5-8 and TRBJ1-1; possible D gene TRBD1, 6 bases. The CDR3 is 14 amino acids. Per the germline V gene, CDR1 is SGHTS and CDR2 is YDEGEE. Trimming stripped 1 base from V and 4 bases from J, with 11 bases between. CDR3 sequence reads: CASSLPRGTTEAFF. The CDR3 bases are TGTGCCAGCAGCTTGCCGAGGGGGACCACTGAAGCTTTCTTT.

This clonotype was seen a handful of times. Given a much more abundant clone one base away, this may be a read error. V usage is TRBV6-1 and J usage is TRBJ1-2; a weak D match, TRBD1 (6 bases). This CDR3 has 13 amino acids. Trimming left V 4 bases short and J 2 bases short, with 8 bases between. Germline CDR1 is MNHNS and CDR2 is SASEGT. Written as DNA, the CDR3 is TGTGCCAGCAGTGCTCAGGGGAACTATGGCTACACCTTC. Amino acids: CASSAQGNYGYTF.

To note about this clonotype: The conserved final phenylalanine or tryptophan is absent from the CDR3, which likely points to a read error. It is unclear where the CDR3 begins or ends on the DNA, so no DNA is shown, and the CDR3 is as TCRdb lists it. The chain links TRBV2 to TRBJ1-3; the listed D gene, TRBD1, was not tested against the DNA. The CDR3 is 8 amino acids long, termini counted. Germline V gene sequence: CDR1 SNHLY, CDR2 FYNNEI. CDR3 sequence reads: CASSEGGT.

This clonotype appeared once. This chain connects TRBV2 to TRBJ2-2, with TRBD2 matching 10 bases. V lost 6 bases to trimming and J lost 4 bases; unmatched junction nucleotides: 8. CDR3 length equals 16 residues. Germline CDR1 reads SNHLY; CDR2 reads FYNNEI. CDR3 sequence: CASSPRTSGSTGELFF. DNA of the CDR3: TGTGCCAGCAGCCCAAGGACTAGCGGAAGCACCGGGGAGCTGTTTTTT.

In its sample, this clonotype was seen many times. V gene TRBV20-1 combines with J gene TRBJ2-1; weak D call: TRBD2 (5 bases). V was shortened by 2 bases and J by 1 base, with 15 bases between the two germline ends. The CDR3 is 16 amino acids. Per the germline V gene, CDR1 is DFQATT and CDR2 is SNEGSKA (reference sequence). This chain's CDR3 is CSARRWDSGSYNEQFF. CDR3 in DNA: TGCAGTGCTAGAAGGTGGGATTCGGGGTCCTACAATGAGCAGTTCTTC.

This clonotype was detected once. The rearrangement joins TRBV7-6 to TRBJ1-5; D might be TRBD1 (6 bases). Germline V gives CDR1 SGHVS, CDR2 FNYEAQ. The CDR3 consists of 16 residues. V dropped 3 bases and J dropped 3 bases, with 15 bases sitting between them. The CDR3 DNA is TGTGCCAGCAGCTTGGGGGTTCAGGGGACCAATCAGCCCCAGCATTTT. Translation gives CASSLGVQGTNQPQHF.

The count of this clonotype is one. This chain links TRBV20-1 with TRBJ2-1; 10 nucleotides match TRBD2. Germline CDR1 and CDR2: DFQATT and SNEGSKA (reference sequence). The CDR3 has 14 residues. The ends lost 0 bases at V and 7 bases at J; junction bases unmatched: 3. The CDR3: CSARDQLAGNEQFF. DNA of the CDR3: TGCAGTGCTAGAGATCAACTAGCGGGAAATGAGCAGTTCTTC.